A selection of T cell receptor beta chains follows, all from one sample in a study of T cell responses to AZD1222 COVID-19 vaccine. TCRdb's table, derived via immunoSEQ multiplex PCR, lists solely in-frame clones and lacks some. This repertoire shows over 75,000 clones, around 88% found once; its top ten account for roughly 10%. The specimen comprised peripheral blood, sampled 28 days after the second AZD1222 dose. These receptor sequences come from an adult who received the AZD1222 COVID-19 vaccine. CDR3s leave out the opening cysteine and the closing phenylalanine or tryptophan. D genes are given only for firm matches.

J gene,V gene,D gene,CDR3 length,CDR3 protein
TRBJ1-2,TRBV28,.,10,ASNYRVDGYT
TRBJ1-6,TRBV28,.,12,ASRMNNWDSPLH
TRBJ1-1,TRBV19,.,10,ASTIGGLEAF
TRBJ1-4,TRBV19,.,14,ASSPDQWATNEKLF
TRBJ1-3,TRBV3-1/TRBV3-2,TRBD1,15,ASSQWTGRRSGNTIY
TRBJ1-5,TRBV7-9,.,12,ASSLGTANQPQH
TRBJ1-6,TRBV28,.,11,ASSLNYNSPLH
TRBJ2-1,TRBV4-1,TRBD2,14,ASSRVVGTTLNEQF
TRBJ2-2,TRBV11-1,.,13,ASSPDSRNTGELF
TRBJ1-6,TRBV3-1/TRBV3-2,.,12,ASSQDGGNSPLH
TRBJ2-7,TRBV7-9,.,10,ASSLTYYEQY
TRBJ2-3,TRBV3-1/TRBV3-2,.,11,ASSQVAGDTQY
TRBJ1-2,TRBV19,.,14,ASSTFHSSSNYGYT
TRBJ2-1,TRBV5-1,.,13,ASSLQGSTYNEQF
TRBJ1-3,TRBV7-2,TRBD1,15,ASSFRQGATGGNTIY
TRBJ1-2,TRBV12-3/TRBV12-4,.,11,ASTLGGAYGYT
TRBJ1-1,TRBV6-5,TRBD1,13,ASSRGGRRILEAF
TRBJ2-5,TRBV4-1,.,13,ASSRTAYTQETQY
TRBJ1-2,TRBV7-2,.,12,ASSLGLGFYGYT
TRBJ1-1,TRBV15,TRBD1,12,ATSRGQGGTEAF
TRBJ2-1,TRBV9,TRBD1,13,ASSVTGGHYNEQF
TRBJ2-5,TRBV6-2/TRBV6-3,TRBD2,18,ASSYPPDRVAGGDQETQY
TRBJ1-5,TRBV21-1,.,16,ASSLPRDKTYSNQPQH
TRBJ2-6,TRBV9,.,15,ASSGYRESSGANVLT
TRBJ1-1,TRBV7-9,TRBD1,12,ASSAGTGNPEAF
TRBJ1-5,TRBV2,TRBD1,12,ASSQGTGRQPQH
TRBJ2-1,TRBV7-2,.,12,ASSSPRGSNEQF
TRBJ2-1,TRBV9,.,12,ASSVGGANNEQF
TRBJ1-2,TRBV10-3,.,10,AIEGSGIGYT
TRBJ1-2,TRBV7-3,.,14,ASSPTGTISIYGYT
TRBJ1-2,TRBV11-1,.,11,ASSSDRNYGYT
TRBJ2-3,TRBV18,TRBD1,15,ASSTSTRTGSTDTQY
TRBJ1-6,TRBV18,.,11,ASSPGGDSPLH
TRBJ1-2,TRBV4-2,.,11,ASSQRDGYGYT
TRBJ1-1,TRBV7-2,TRBD1,11,ASSGTVNTEAF
TRBJ1-2,TRBV7-2,.,13,ASSFSTDTNYGYT
TRBJ1-6,TRBV18,TRBD1,12,ASSPGQENSPLH
TRBJ2-1,TRBV4-2,TRBD2,16,ASSPTSPGGTLYNEQF
TRBJ2-7,TRBV13,TRBD1,12,ASSLVLGGDEQY
TRBJ1-1,TRBV12-3/TRBV12-4,TRBD1,11,ASRRQGGTEAF
TRBJ2-5,TRBV6-5,TRBD1,11,ASNRGQGETQY
TRBJ1-3,TRBV6-6,.,13,ASSKAVTAGNTIY
TRBJ2-1,TRBV6-2/TRBV6-3,.,13,ASSLLTGSYNEQF
TRBJ2-3,TRBV19,TRBD1,13,ASKATGGSADTQY
TRBJ1-1,TRBV28,.,12,ASSLGGLNTEAF
TRBJ2-2,TRBV19,.,12,ATTDGANTGELF
TRBJ2-1,TRBV3-1/TRBV3-2,.,10,ASSHLGNEQF
TRBJ2-1,TRBV7-6,.,14,ASSLDGPRRYNEQF
TRBJ2-3,TRBV13,TRBD2,12,ASSRTGGADTQY
TRBJ1-3,TRBV5-4,.,13,ASSLAASSGNTIY
TRBJ1-6,TRBV5-1,.,13,ASSLLAGSNSPLH
TRBJ1-1,TRBV6-5,.,12,ASSAVNVNTEAF
TRBJ2-2,TRBV6-2/TRBV6-3,.,14,ASSYSHLKNTGELF
TRBJ1-5,TRBV3-1/TRBV3-2,.,12,ASSQEGGVQPQH
TRBJ2-5,TRBV3-1/TRBV3-2,.,11,ASSQAGPETQY
TRBJ1-1,TRBV6-5,.,12,ASTHAGFGTEAF